This is a list of T cell receptor beta chains from one sample in a study of blood T cell repertoires in COVID-19. Data came from immunoSEQ multiplex PCR; TCRdb stores just in-frame clones and leaves some out. The sample holds approximately 180,000 clones, around 81% seen once. Sequencing was performed on peripheral blood. The receptors come from an elderly woman with COVID-19, enrolled during active disease. The CDR3 runs from the conserved cysteine through the conserved F or W. A D gene is named only where the DNA matches it firmly. Clone size appears in some rows only: once, few, many, or a class for an expanded clone.

V gene	clone size	D gene	J gene	CDR3 DNA	CDR3 protein
TRBV27	.	.	TRBJ1-5	TGTGCCAGCGGGGGGGATAGCAATCAGCCCCAGCATTTT	CASGGDSNQPQHF
TRBV6-5	few	TRBD1	TRBJ1-1	TGTGCCAGCAGTTGGACAGGAGTGAACACTGAAGCTTTCTTT	CASSWTGVNTEAFF
TRBV18	once	TRBD2	TRBJ2-1	TGTGCCAGCTCACCACCGACTAGCGGGACGAGCTCCTACAATGAGCAGTTCTTC	CASSPPTSGTSSYNEQFF
TRBV24-1	.	TRBD1	TRBJ2-7	TGTGCCACCAGTATCACAGGGGGACCAGGCGAGCAGTACTTC	CATSITGGPGEQYF
TRBV4-1	.	.	TRBJ1-1	TGCGCCAGCAGCGTGGACATCATGAACACTGAAGCTTTCTTT	CASSVDIMNTEAFF
TRBV6-4	.	TRBD1	TRBJ1-2	TGTGCCAGCAGCGTGGACAGGGGTAACTATGGCTACACCTTC	CASSVDRGNYGYTF
TRBV7-6	.	TRBD2	TRBJ2-2	TGTGCCAGCAGCAAGACTAGCGGGCCTAATACCGGGGAGCTGTTTTTT	CASSKTSGPNTGELFF
TRBV7-9	.	TRBD1	TRBJ1-4	TGTGCCAGCAGCCCAGGACAGGGGACTAATGAAAAACTGTTTTTT	CASSPGQGTNEKLFF
TRBV24-1	.	TRBD1	TRBJ2-5	TGTGCCACCAGCTCGGGACAGCCTGGGGAGACCCAGTACTTC	CATSSGQPGETQYF
TRBV5-4	.	TRBD2	TRBJ2-3	TGTGCCAGCAGCCCTCAGCGGGAGGGGGGCACAGATACGCAGTATTTT	CASSPQREGGTDTQYF
TRBV7-6	.	.	TRBJ1-6	TGTGCCAGCAGCAAGGGCAGCGGCTCCTATAATTCACCCCTCCACTTT	CASSKGSGSYNSPLHF
TRBV19	.	.	TRBJ2-3	TGTGCCAGTAGTGCGACATTTAGCACAGATACGCAGTATTTT	CASSATFSTDTQYF
TRBV1	few	.	TRBJ2-1	TGCACCAGCAGCCAAGATCGGCAAAGCATGATCCCATGTCCCCCGAGACACTTCTACAATGAGCAGTTCTTC	CTSSQDRQSMIPCPPRHFYNEQFF
TRBV7-7	.	.	TRBJ1-1	TGTGCTAGCGCGAGGGGGTCGGGCACTGAAGCTTTCTTT	CASARGSGTEAFF
TRBV7-9	once	.	TRBJ2-3	TGTGCCAGCAGCTTTATTAGCAGCACAGATACGCAGTATTTT	CASSFISSTDTQYF
TRBV19	.	TRBD1	TRBJ1-2	TGTGCCAGTAGTAAGCAAGGGGGCAACTATGGCTACACCTTC	CASSKQGGNYGYTF
TRBV18	.	.	TRBJ1-1	TGTGCCAGCTCACCCCGGGGGGAAAGTAACACTGAAGCTTTCTTT	CASSPRGESNTEAFF
TRBV5-1	.	TRBD1	TRBJ1-1	TGCGCCAGCAGCTTGGCAGGGGGGAACACTGAAGCTTTCTTT	CASSLAGGNTEAFF
TRBV28	.	TRBD2	TRBJ2-7	TGTGCCAGCAGTTTAGTGACTAGCGGGAGATACGAGCAGTACTTC	CASSLVTSGRYEQYF
TRBV5-1	once	.	TRBJ1-6	TGCGCCAGCAGCTTGGTCGGTTCTGATTCACCCCTCCACTTT	CASSLVGSDSPLHF
TRBV6-1	few	.	TRBJ2-5	TGTGCCAGCAGTGGAGCGGACAGCAAAGAGACCCAGTACTTC	CASSGADSKETQYF
TRBV3-1/TRBV3-2	.	TRBD2	TRBJ2-5	TGTGCCAGCAGCCAAGATTACGGAGCGGGAGGGCCTCGGGAGACCCAGTACTTC	CASSQDYGAGGPRETQYF
TRBV19	few	TRBD1	TRBJ1-4	TGTGCCAGTAGTACCCCAGGGGGGCCGAGTGAAAAACTGTTTTTT	CASSTPGGPSEKLFF
TRBV28	.	TRBD2	TRBJ2-3	TGTGCCAGCGCCCTTAGCGGGAGTGTCACAGATACGCAGTATTTT	CASALSGSVTDTQYF
TRBV28	once	.	TRBJ2-4	TGTGCCAGCAGTCTCGGACTAGCCAAAAACATTCAGTACTTC	CASSLGLAKNIQYF
TRBV30	.	TRBD1	TRBJ1-6	TGTGCCTGGAGGCAGGGGGACAGGGTGGTCTCACCCCTCCACTTT	CAWRQGDRVVSPLHF
TRBV19	.	.	TRBJ1-2	TGTGCCAGTAGTATCCAGGACAATAACTATGGCTACACCTTC	CASSIQDNNYGYTF
TRBV3-1/TRBV3-2	.	.	TRBJ2-7	TGTGCCAGCAGCCGGGGGCGGGCCTCCTACGAGCAGTACTTC	CASSRGRASYEQYF
TRBV2	.	.	TRBJ1-4	TGTGCCAGCAGTGCCCGGACAGCTAATGAAAAACTGTTTTTT	CASSARTANEKLFF
TRBV12-5	.	TRBD1	TRBJ1-1	TGTGCTAGTGCTCCGGGACAGGGGAACACTGAAGCTTTCTTT	CASAPGQGNTEAFF
TRBV5-1	.	TRBD2	TRBJ2-1	TGCGCCAGCAGCTTCGGAATACTCATACTAGCGGGAGTAACCCGGGGTGAGCAGTTCTTC	CASSFGILILAGVTRGEQFF
TRBV2	.	TRBD1	TRBJ2-7	TGTGCCAGCAGAGACAGGGGATCCGAGCAGTACTTC	CASRDRGSEQYF
TRBV2	.	.	TRBJ2-3	TGTGCCAGCAGTGGAGCCCAGAGGAGCACAGATACGCAGTATTTT	CASSGAQRSTDTQYF